This T cell receptor beta chain is drawn from a study of blood T cell repertoires in COVID-19. Across the whole study: Specimens from acute and convalescent COVID-19 originated in the United States, Italy and Spain. PBMCs, B-cell-depleted T cells, or T cells were the source of the cDNA or gDNA that made up the material.

The CDR3 is 13 residues long. Per germline, CDR1 MNHEY and CDR2 SMNVEV (reference sequence). The J segment lost 6 bases and the V segment lost 0 bases, leaving 0 bases of the junction unmatched. The authors' processing: Amplification of reference gene primers was used by the study to estimate nucleated cell counts. Some clones are missing from TCRdb's copy, which holds only in-frame ones; the method was immunoSEQ multiplex PCR. V and J calls and clone size are copied from that table; D and trimming were computed from the DNA. This table holds more than 350,000 clones, around 92% found once. The Seattle patients, enrolled during active infection, were followed longitudinally.

V and J are TRBV27 and TRBJ2-3, with 7 positions matching TRBD1. The clonotype was recovered from a woman aged 25 to 39 with COVID-19, enrolled during active disease. Sequencing was carried out using peripheral blood. DNA of the CDR3: TGTGCCAGCAGTTTATCCAGGGGGGATACGCAGTATTTT. It encodes CASSLSRGDTQYF.